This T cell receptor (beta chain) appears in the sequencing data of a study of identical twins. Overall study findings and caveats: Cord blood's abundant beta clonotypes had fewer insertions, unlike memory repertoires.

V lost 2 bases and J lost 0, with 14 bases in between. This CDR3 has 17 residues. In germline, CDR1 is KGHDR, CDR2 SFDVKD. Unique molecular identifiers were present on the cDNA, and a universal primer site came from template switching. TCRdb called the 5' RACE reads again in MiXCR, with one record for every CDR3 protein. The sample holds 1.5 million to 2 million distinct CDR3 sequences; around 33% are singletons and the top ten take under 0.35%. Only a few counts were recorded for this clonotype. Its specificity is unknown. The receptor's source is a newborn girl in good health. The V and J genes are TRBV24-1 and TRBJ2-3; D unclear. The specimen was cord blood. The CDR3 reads CATSDSPSSDSTDTQYF. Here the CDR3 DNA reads TGTGCCACCAGTGATTCCCCCTCTTCGGACAGCACAGATACGCAGTATTTT.